The rows below give T cell receptor beta chains drawn from one sample of a study of Ad26.COV2.S vaccination and SARS-CoV-2 variants. Assay used: immunoSEQ multiplex PCR; TCRdb lists only in-frame clones, some missing. The table includes roughly 320,000 clones, roughly 84% detected once. The source was peripheral blood, collected in a trial of Ad26.COV2.S vaccine versus placebo. The receptor source for this set is a person aged 18-60 years who received the Ad26.COV2.S COVID-19 vaccine or a placebo. The CDR3 runs from the conserved cysteine through the conserved F or W. The order of the fields is J gene, V gene, D gene, clone size, CDR3 protein, CDR3 DNA. The D gene is left open where the match is weak. The size of a clone is reported for some rows only, either as once, few or many, or as a class for expanded clones.

TRBJ2-3,TRBV4-2,TRBD2,NA,CASSQAATAGGTDTQYF,TGTGCCAGCAGCCAAGCTGCCACTGCGGGGGGGACAGATACGCAGTATTTT
TRBJ2-5,TRBV6-1,NA,NA,CASRQGPGLETQYF,TGTGCCAGCAGACAGGGCCCCGGGTTGGAGACCCAGTACTTC
TRBJ2-7,TRBV7-2,TRBD1,NA,CAAATGQGYEQYF,TGTGCCGCCGCAACGGGACAGGGGTACGAGCAGTACTTC
TRBJ2-7,TRBV6-4,NA,NA,CASSDSGRSYEQYF,TGTGCCAGCAGTGACTCGGGGAGATCCTACGAGCAGTACTTC
TRBJ1-5,TRBV7-3,NA,NA,CASSLWGQPQHF,TGTGCCAGCAGCTTATGGGGTCAGCCCCAGCATTTT
TRBJ2-3,TRBV19,NA,NA,CASSARDGVGDTQYF,TGTGCCAGTAGTGCCAGGGACGGGGTAGGAGATACGCAGTATTTT
TRBJ2-1,TRBV24-1,NA,NA,CATSDSLEQFF,TGTGCCACCAGTGATTCCCTTGAGCAGTTCTTC
TRBJ2-5,TRBV5-4,TRBD2,NA,CASSPGGERGGGAQYF,TGTGCCAGCAGCCCCGGTGGGGAGCGGGGGGGCGGGGCCCAGTACTTC
TRBJ2-5,TRBV16,TRBD1,NA,CASSYGTEETQYF,TGTGCCAGCAGCTATGGGACAGAAGAGACCCAGTACTTC
TRBJ1-3,TRBV18,NA,NA,CASSLRQAGGDTIYF,TGTGCCAGCTCACTCCGACAGGCAGGAGGGGACACCATATATTTT
TRBJ1-1,TRBV14,NA,NA,CASSQIGTGARTEAFF,TGTGCCAGCAGCCAAATTGGTACCGGGGCACGCACTGAAGCTTTCTTT
TRBJ1-1,TRBV11-2,NA,NA,CASSLLAGNTEAFF,TGTGCCAGCAGCTTATTGGCGGGGAACACTGAAGCTTTCTTT
TRBJ2-4,TRBV30,NA,NA,CAWSAVLHPPENIQYF,TGTGCCTGGAGTGCAGTCTTACACCCACCTGAAAACATTCAGTACTTC
TRBJ1-1,TRBV23-1,NA,NA,CASSQSGQISTEAFF,TGCGCCAGCAGTCAATCGGGGCAGATCAGCACTGAAGCTTTCTTT
TRBJ1-4,TRBV18,TRBD1,NA,CASSPRGQAINEKLFF,TGTGCCAGCTCACCCCGAGGACAGGCAATCAATGAAAAACTGTTTTTT
TRBJ1-1,TRBV5-1,TRBD1,NA,CASSAAPQGTEAFF,TGCGCCAGCAGCGCCGCCCCACAGGGGACTGAAGCTTTCTTT
TRBJ2-7,TRBV5-4,TRBD2,few,CASSTGGTDPYEQYF,TGTGCCAGCAGCACGGGGGGGACGGACCCCTACGAGCAGTACTTC
TRBJ1-3,TRBV10-3,NA,NA,CAIGQAAGNTIYF,TGTGCCATCGGTCAGGCGGCCGGAAACACCATATATTTT
TRBJ1-2,TRBV15,TRBD1,NA,CATSRSTGVSGGYTF,TGTGCCACCAGCAGATCAACAGGGGTCTCAGGTGGCTACACCTTC
TRBJ2-7,TRBV9,TRBD1,NA,CASSGRDSSYEQYF,TGTGCCAGCAGCGGCCGGGACAGCTCCTACGAGCAGTACTTC
TRBJ2-3,TRBV14,TRBD2,NA,CASSQAGGKADTQYF,TGTGCCAGCAGCCAAGCGGGGGGGAAAGCAGATACGCAGTATTTT
TRBJ2-1,TRBV3-1/TRBV3-2,NA,NA,CASSQRNRYPYNEQFF,TGTGCCAGCAGCCAACGGAACAGGTATCCCTACAATGAGCAGTTCTTC
TRBJ1-1,TRBV13,NA,NA,CASSSEGGESTEAFF,TGTGCCAGCAGCTCCGAGGGAGGGGAGAGCACTGAAGCTTTCTTT
TRBJ2-5,TRBV18,NA,NA,CASSRTFAETQYF,TGTGCCAGCTCCCGGACGTTCGCAGAGACCCAGTACTTC
TRBJ1-4,TRBV5-4,NA,once,CASSLAGGAGEKLFF,TGTGCCAGCAGCTTGGCCGGGGGCGCGGGTGAAAAACTGTTTTTT
TRBJ2-1,TRBV7-9,NA,NA,CASSLIGQGRDNEQFF,TGTGCCAGCAGCTTAATAGGGCAGGGTCGAGACAATGAGCAGTTCTTC
TRBJ1-3,TRBV6-2/TRBV6-3,NA,NA,CASSSAGQLSGNTIYF,TGTGCCAGCAGTTCCGCCGGACAGCTCTCTGGAAACACCATATATTTT
TRBJ1-2,TRBV29-1,TRBD1,NA,CSVAMGQGARNYGYTF,TGCAGCGTTGCAATGGGACAGGGTGCCAGAAACTATGGCTACACCTTC
TRBJ1-6,TRBV20-1,NA,NA,CSASGGELDSPLHF,TGCAGTGCTAGTGGTGGAGAACTAGATTCACCCCTCCACTTT
TRBJ2-1,TRBV7-2,NA,NA,CASSAPTALHPSNEQFF,TGTGCCAGCAGCGCCCCAACAGCCCTGCATCCATCTAATGAGCAGTTCTTC
TRBJ1-1,TRBV23-1,NA,NA,CASSPLGMNTEAFF,TGCGCCAGCAGTCCTCTTGGGATGAACACTGAAGCTTTCTTT
TRBJ2-7,TRBV12-3/TRBV12-4,NA,NA,CASSGSSAYEQYF,TGTGCCAGCAGCGGCAGTTCAGCCTACGAGCAGTACTTC
TRBJ2-2,TRBV6-5,TRBD2,NA,CASRRAGENTGELFF,TGTGCCAGCCGGAGAGCGGGGGAAAACACCGGGGAGCTGTTTTTT
TRBJ2-1,TRBV3-1/TRBV3-2,NA,NA,CASSQSRGVYNEQFF,TGTGCCAGCAGCCAGAGCAGGGGGGTATACAATGAGCAGTTCTTC
TRBJ1-4,TRBV4-2,NA,NA,CASSPLSIGEKLFF,TGTGCCAGCAGCCCATTATCCATAGGCGAAAAACTGTTTTTT
TRBJ1-5,TRBV4-1,TRBD1,NA,CASSQKADRGRNQPQHF,TGCGCCAGCAGCCAAAAAGCCGACAGGGGGCGGAATCAGCCCCAGCATTTT
TRBJ2-7,TRBV6-6,NA,NA,CASSTRDPEQYF,TGTGCCAGCAGCACACGGGACCCCGAGCAGTACTTC